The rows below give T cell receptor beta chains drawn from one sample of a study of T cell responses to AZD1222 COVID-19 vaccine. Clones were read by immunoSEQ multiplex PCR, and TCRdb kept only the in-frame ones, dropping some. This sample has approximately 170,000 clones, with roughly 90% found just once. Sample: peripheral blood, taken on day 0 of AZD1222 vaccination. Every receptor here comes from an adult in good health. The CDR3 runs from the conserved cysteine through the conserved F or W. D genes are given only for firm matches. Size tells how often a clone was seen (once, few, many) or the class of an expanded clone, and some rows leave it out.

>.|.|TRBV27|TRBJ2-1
CASSSSGLYEQFF
TGTGCCAGCAGTTCATCCGGGCTCTATGAGCAGTTCTTC
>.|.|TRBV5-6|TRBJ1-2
CASSGRGGSHGYTF
TGTGCCAGCAGCGGGAGGGGAGGAAGCCATGGCTACACCTTC
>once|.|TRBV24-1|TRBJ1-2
CATSEGNYGYTF
TGTGCCACCAGTGAGGGAAACTATGGCTACACCTTC
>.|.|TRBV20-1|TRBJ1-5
CSASRVNQPQHF
TGCAGTGCTAGTCGCGTAAACCAGCCCCAGCATTTT
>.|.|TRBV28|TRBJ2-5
CASSLGGSQETQYF
TGTGCCAGCAGTTTAGGTGGCAGCCAAGAGACCCAGTACTTC
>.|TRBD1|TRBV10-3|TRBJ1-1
CAISVTGETNTEAFF
TGTGCCATCAGTGTGACAGGGGAAACGAACACTGAAGCTTTCTTT
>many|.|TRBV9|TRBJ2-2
CASRGKEFTGELFF
TGTGCCAGCAGGGGGAAGGAGTTCACCGGGGAGCTGTTTTTT
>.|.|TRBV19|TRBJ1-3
CASSPPDRRNTIYF
TGTGCCAGTAGTCCACCGGACAGAAGAAACACCATATATTTT
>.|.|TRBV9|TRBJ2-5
CASSVGPSETQYF
TGTGCCAGCAGCGTAGGGCCATCGGAGACCCAGTACTTC
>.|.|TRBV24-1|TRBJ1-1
CATSEPGRKEAFF
TGTGCCACCAGTGAACCGGGGCGGAAGGAAGCTTTCTTT
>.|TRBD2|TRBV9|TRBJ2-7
CASSVGGSGRRYEQYF
TGTGCCAGCAGCGTAGGGGGTAGCGGGAGGCGTTACGAGCAGTACTTC
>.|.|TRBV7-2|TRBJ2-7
CASSLASREQYF
TGTGCCAGCAGCTTAGCGTCGAGGGAGCAGTACTTC
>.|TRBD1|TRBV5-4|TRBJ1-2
CASSSRQGGNYGYTF
TGTGCCAGCAGCTCACGACAGGGTGGTAACTATGGCTACACCTTC
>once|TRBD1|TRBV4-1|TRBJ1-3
CASRGQGPSGNTIYF
TGCGCCAGCCGGGGACAGGGCCCCTCTGGAAACACCATATATTTT
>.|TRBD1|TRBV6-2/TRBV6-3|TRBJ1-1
CASSLTGGTEAFF
TGTGCCAGCAGTTTGACAGGGGGCACTGAAGCTTTCTTT
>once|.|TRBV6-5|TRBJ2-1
CASRSNNEQFF
TGTGCCAGCAGATCAAACAATGAGCAGTTCTTC
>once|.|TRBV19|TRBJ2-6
CASVRASSGANVLTF
TGTGCCAGTGTAAGGGCGAGCTCTGGGGCCAACGTCCTGACTTTC
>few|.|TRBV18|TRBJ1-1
CASSPDLNTEAFF
TGTGCCAGCTCGCCCGACTTGAACACTGAAGCTTTCTTT
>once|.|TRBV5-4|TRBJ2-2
CASSDNTGELFF
TGTGCCAGCAGCGATAACACCGGGGAGCTGTTTTTT
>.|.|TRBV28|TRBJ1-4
CASSSSDEKLFF
TGTGCCAGCAGTTCCTCGGATGAAAAACTGTTTTTT
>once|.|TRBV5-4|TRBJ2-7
CASSLYGPVYEQYF
TGTGCCAGCAGCTTGTATGGGCCGGTCTACGAGCAGTACTTC
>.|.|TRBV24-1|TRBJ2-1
CATSDPVSYNEQFF
TGTGCCACCAGTGACCCAGTTTCCTACAATGAGCAGTTCTTC